Each of the 14 T cell receptor beta chains below was sequenced from the same sample in a study of CD8+CD57+ T cells in acquired aplastic anemia. Patients chosen for sequencing had CD8+CD57+ cells that had expanded, as shown by flow cytometry. Genomic DNA, the template, was used for profiling of the TCR beta VDJ and CDR3. MiXCR was run by TCRdb on the reads, yielding one entry per CDR3 protein. The table lists 200,000 to 250,000 distinct CDR3 sequences, around three fifths of them singletons. Material for sequencing was sorted CD4+, CD8+, or CD8+CD57+ T cells (not recorded which) from PBMCs. These receptor sequences come from a human donor with aplastic anemia.

This clonotype showed up just a few times. The chain has TRBV5-1 and TRBJ2-3, with 10 bases fitting TRBD1. Germline V gene sequence: CDR1 SGHRS, CDR2 YFSETQ. The CDR3 extends over 17 amino acids. J lost 1 base, V lost 5 bases, and 10 bases had no gene match. CDR3 DNA: TGCGCCAGCAGATGGGGGACAGGGGTTTTTGGCACAGATACGCAGTATTTT. This sequence encodes CASRWGTGVFGTDTQYF. Full variable domain (rest looked up from reference TRBV5-1 and TRBJ2-3): KAGVTQTPRYLIKTRGQQVTLSCSPISGHRSVSWYQQTPGQGLQFLFEYFSETQRNKGNFPGRFSGRQFSNSRSEMNVSTLELGDSALYLCASRWGTGVFGTDTQYFGPGTRLTVL.

This clonotype was seen only a few times. This sequence joins TRBV7-6 and TRBJ2-7; D possibly corresponds to TRBD2 (5 bases). Germline CDR1 SGHVS, CDR2 FNYEAQ. Trimming pared 8 bases from V and 5 bases from J, leaving 19 bases between. The CDR3 sequence is 14 residues long. The CDR3, as DNA: TGTGCCAGCGGCAACGGGGTACTCTCGGACGAGCAGTACTTC. Protein: CASGNGVLSDEQYF.

This chain connects TRBV4-2 to TRBJ1-1; D call uncertain. Germline assignment: CDR1 LGHNA and CDR2 YNFKEQ. With 5 bases removed from V and 1 base from J, the gap between germline ends came to 17 bases. The length of the CDR3 is 16 residues. The CDR3, as DNA: TGTGCCAGCAGCGAAGGAACATGGAATTCGAACACTGAAGCTTTCTTT. Translation gives CASSEGTWNSNTEAFF.

This clonotype turned up a few times. The chain is built from TRBV9 and TRBJ2-7; D is possibly TRBD1 (5 bases). With 0 bases removed from V and 0 bases from J, the gap between germline ends came to 10 bases. The CDR3 is 15 amino acids. Germline V gives CDR1 SGDLS, CDR2 YYNGEE. The chain's CDR3 is CASSVGTLSSYEQYF. In DNA form, the CDR3 reads TGTGCCAGCAGCGTAGGGACACTTAGCTCCTACGAGCAGTACTTC.

This chain connects TRBV29-1 to TRBJ2-7; the D gene is possibly TRBD2 (6 bases). Germline V gene sequence: CDR1 SQVTM, CDR2 ANQGSEA. The CDR3 spans 13 residues. V shed 6 bases and J shed 0 bases, with 12 bases lying between them. CDR3 nucleotides: TGCAGCGTCCGGCTAGCGTTCTCCTACGAGCAGTACTTC. Protein product: CSVRLAFSYEQYF.

This clonotype appeared many times. The chain carries TRBV5-6 and TRBJ1-2; 8 nucleotides match TRBD1. There are 13 residues in the CDR3. V shed 4 bases and J 7 bases; nucleotides not matched to a gene: 6. CDR1 is SGHDT, CDR2 YYEEEE, per germline. Here the CDR3 DNA reads TGTGCCAGCAGCCCGCGACAGGGGATTGGCTACACCTTC. Translation: CASSPRQGIGYTF.

The chain carries TRBV7-9 and TRBJ2-5; D possibly corresponds to TRBD2 (5 bases). Germline V gene lookup returns CDR1 SEHNR and CDR2 FQNEAQ (reference sequence). The CDR3 is made up of 15 amino acids. V was clipped by 1 base and J by 1 base, with 10 bases between them. CDR3 in amino acids: CASSLGQAGQETQYF. CDR3 nucleotides: TGTGCCAGCAGCTTAGGCCAGGCGGGCCAAGAGACCCAGTACTTC.

V is TRBV15 and J is TRBJ2-7, with no clear D. The CDR3 is 13 amino acids. Germline V gene data show CDR1 as LNHNV and CDR2 as YYDKDF (reference sequence). V was shortened by 0 bases and J by 6 bases, with 9 bases between the two germline ends. The CDR3 is CATSREASVEQYF. Here the CDR3 DNA reads TGTGCCACCAGCAGAGAGGCTTCGGTCGAGCAGTACTTC.

The table lists this clonotype with a few counts. V is TRBV20-1 and J is TRBJ2-1; 12 positions match TRBD1. The germline gives CDR1 DFQATT, CDR2 SNEGSKA (reference sequence). The CDR3 extends over 16 amino acids. With V trimmed by 3 bases and J by 2 bases, 5 bases remained unmatched. CDR3 amino acids: CSARPGQGATYNEQFF. Here the CDR3 DNA reads TGCAGTGCTAGGCCGGGACAGGGGGCGACCTACAATGAGCAGTTCTTC.

This clonotype was counted ten times or more. This rearrangement joins TRBV20-1 to TRBJ2-2; 8 bases match TRBD1. CDR3 length: 17 amino acids. The germline CDR1 and CDR2 sequences are DFQATT and SNEGSKA (reference sequence). Losses at the gene ends were 7 bases for V and 0 bases for J; bases not matched to a gene: 13. CDR3 bases: TGCAGTGTCCGGGACAGGTACCGTTCTCCGAACACCGGGGAGCTGTTTTTT. Its protein is CSVRDRYRSPNTGELFF.

By its share, this clonotype is medium-sized. The genes are TRBV6-6 and TRBJ2-3, with D perhaps matching TRBD1 (6 bases). CDR1 is MNHNY and CDR2 is SVGAGI in the germline V gene (reference sequence). Trimming removed 5 bases at V and 0 bases at J, with 12 bases between. This CDR3 region has 15 residues. The CDR3 sequence is CASSVPGQSTDTQYF. In DNA, the CDR3 is TGTGCCAGCAGTGTCCCGGGACAAAGCACAGATACGCAGTATTTT.

This chain joins TRBV11-3 and TRBJ2-5; TRBD1 matches at 9 bases. V shed 7 bases and J 2 bases; nucleotides not matched to a gene: 14. The CDR3 is 17 residues long. Per the germline V gene, CDR1 is SGHNT and CDR2 is YENEEA. In DNA, the CDR3 is TGTGCCAGCATCGTCTACAGCGGGACAGGGCGTCAAGAGACCCAGTACTTC. Its translation: CASIVYSGTGRQETQYF.

V gene TRBV2 combines with J gene TRBJ1-1; D may be TRBD1 (5 bases). Trimming left V 5 bases short and J 0 bases short, with 19 bases between. In germline, CDR1 is SNHLY, CDR2 FYNNEI. This CDR3 is 17 amino acids long. This CDR3 is CASSPKTRETMNTEAFF. For the CDR3, the DNA is TGTGCCAGCAGTCCCAAGACCAGGGAGACCATGAACACTGAAGCTTTCTTT.

This clonotype was picked up a small number of times. This rearrangement joins TRBV7-9 to TRBJ2-1; either TRBD1 or TRBD2 may fit D (5 bases each). CDR1 is SEHNR, CDR2 FQNEAQ, per germline (reference sequence). The germline V and J ends were trimmed by 2 bases and 8 bases, with 10 bases remaining between them. The CDR3 has 13 residues. The CDR3 sequence: CASSLPGTDEQFF. CDR3 DNA sequence: TGTGCCAGCAGCTTACCAGGGACCGATGAGCAGTTCTTC.